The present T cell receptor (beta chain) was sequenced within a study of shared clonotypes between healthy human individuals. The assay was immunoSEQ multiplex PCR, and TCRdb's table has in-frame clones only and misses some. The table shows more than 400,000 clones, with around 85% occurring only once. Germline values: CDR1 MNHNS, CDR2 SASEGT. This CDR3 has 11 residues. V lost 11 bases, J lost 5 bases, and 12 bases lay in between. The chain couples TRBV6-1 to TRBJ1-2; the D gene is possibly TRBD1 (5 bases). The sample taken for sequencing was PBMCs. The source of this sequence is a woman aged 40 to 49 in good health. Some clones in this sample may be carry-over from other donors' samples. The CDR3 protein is CAGGTGYGYTF. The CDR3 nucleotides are TGTGCCGGAGGGACGGGTTATGGCTACACCTTC.